Listed below are T cell receptor beta chains from one sample, sequenced in a study of T cell responses to AZD1222 COVID-19 vaccine. Assay: immunoSEQ multiplex PCR; the TCRdb copy retains only in-frame clones and omits some. The sample carries 40,000 to 55,000 clones, less than 85% recorded once. The input for sequencing was peripheral blood, taken on day 0 of AZD1222 vaccination. The receptors here all came from an adult in good health. The CDR3 runs from the conserved cysteine through the conserved F or W. Each record gives: V gene, clone size, CDR3 protein. Some rows have no size entry. The others give once, few or many, or a class for an expanded clone.

TRBV28 - CASSLAGDDGYTF
TRBV12-5 - CASGLVFGSTDTQYF
TRBV18 once CASSPGGPREGEMLLGELFF
TRBV11-2 - CASTPLRGIHEQYF
TRBV5-1 - CASSPDHRAGHGYTF
TRBV12-3/TRBV12-4 - CASSLVRTEAFF
TRBV28 - CASSLSGTNTGELFF
TRBV3-1/TRBV3-2 - CASSLLTSGGSNEQFF
TRBV4-2 - CASSQEGQLWGEQYF
TRBV6-5 - CASRSLAGSPLHF
TRBV7-9 - CASSPQSRDHEQYF
TRBV19 - CASSKGHYYGYTF
TRBV19 - CASSHYGYTF
TRBV15 few CATSRGRQAYEQYF
TRBV6-6 - CASKPGQGGIQYF
TRBV5-1 - CASSLSRTGSGYTF
TRBV19 few CASSMAFGEQPQHF
TRBV6-2/TRBV6-3 - CASSPHGTGLEQYF
TRBV9 - CASSVRTGIDRGGYTF
TRBV13 few CASSQGQGARETQYF
TRBV9 once CASSVDRQETQYF
TRBV7-2 few CASNDRGRGTGELFF